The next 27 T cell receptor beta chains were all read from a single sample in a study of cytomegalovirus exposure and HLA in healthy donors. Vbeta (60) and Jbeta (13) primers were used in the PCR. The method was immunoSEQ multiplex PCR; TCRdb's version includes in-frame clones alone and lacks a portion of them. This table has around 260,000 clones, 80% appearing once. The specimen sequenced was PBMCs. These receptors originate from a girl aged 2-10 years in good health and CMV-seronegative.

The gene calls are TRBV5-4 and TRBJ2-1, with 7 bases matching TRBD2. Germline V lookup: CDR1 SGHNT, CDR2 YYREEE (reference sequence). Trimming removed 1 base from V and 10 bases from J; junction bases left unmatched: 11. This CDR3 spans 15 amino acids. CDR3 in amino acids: CASSLTGGGDWEQFF. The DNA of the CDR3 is TGTGCCAGCAGCTTGACCGGCGGGGGAGATTGGGAGCAGTTCTTC. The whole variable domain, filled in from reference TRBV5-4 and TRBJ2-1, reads ETGVTQSPTHLIKTRGQQVTLRCSSQSGHNTVSWYQQALGQGPQFIFQYYREEENGRGNFPPRFSGLQFPNYSSELNVNALELDDSALYLCASSLTGGGDWEQFFGPGTRLTVL.

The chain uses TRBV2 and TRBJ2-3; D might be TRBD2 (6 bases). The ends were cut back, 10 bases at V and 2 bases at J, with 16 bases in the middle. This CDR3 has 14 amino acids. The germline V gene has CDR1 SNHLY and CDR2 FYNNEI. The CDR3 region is CANPSELNTDTQYF. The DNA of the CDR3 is TGTGCCAACCCTAGCGAATTAAACACAGATACGCAGTATTTT.

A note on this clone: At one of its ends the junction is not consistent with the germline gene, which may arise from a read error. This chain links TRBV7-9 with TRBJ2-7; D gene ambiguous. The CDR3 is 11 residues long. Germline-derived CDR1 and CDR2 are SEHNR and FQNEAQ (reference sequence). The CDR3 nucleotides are TGTTCCAGCAGCTTTACTCTCGAGCAGTACTTC. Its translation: CSSSFTLEQYF. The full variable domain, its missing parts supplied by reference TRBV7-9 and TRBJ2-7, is DTGVSQNPRHKITKRGQNVTFRCDPISEHNRLYWYRQTLGQGPEFLTYFQNEAQLEKSRLLSDRFSAERPKGSFSTLEIQRTEQGDSAMYLCSSSFTLEQYFGPGTRLTVT.

In DNA, the CDR3 is TGTGCCAGCAGGCCTCCAGGAGCGGGAGGGCGGAATGAGCAGTTCTTC. Amino acids: CASRPPGAGGRNEQFF. V usage is TRBV6-6 and J usage is TRBJ2-1, with TRBD2 identical over 10 bases. This CDR3 is built from 16 residues. The junction had 12 bases not matched to a gene; V was cut back by 6 bases and J by 7 bases. The germline gives CDR1 MNHNY, CDR2 SVGAGI (reference sequence).

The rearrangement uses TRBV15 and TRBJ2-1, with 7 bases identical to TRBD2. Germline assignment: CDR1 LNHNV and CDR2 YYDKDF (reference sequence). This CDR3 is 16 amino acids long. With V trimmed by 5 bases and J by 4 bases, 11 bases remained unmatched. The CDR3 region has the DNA TGTGCCACCAGCCAGAGGGGACTAAGAATTTACAATGAGCAGTTCTTC. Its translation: CATSQRGLRIYNEQFF.

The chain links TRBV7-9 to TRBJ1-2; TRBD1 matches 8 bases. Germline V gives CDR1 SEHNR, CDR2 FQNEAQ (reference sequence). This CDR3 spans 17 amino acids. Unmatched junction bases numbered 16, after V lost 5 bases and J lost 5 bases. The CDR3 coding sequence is TGTGCCAGCAGCCTTAGTGTCCCGGGACAGGATTTATATGGCTACACCTTC. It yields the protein CASSLSVPGQDLYGYTF.

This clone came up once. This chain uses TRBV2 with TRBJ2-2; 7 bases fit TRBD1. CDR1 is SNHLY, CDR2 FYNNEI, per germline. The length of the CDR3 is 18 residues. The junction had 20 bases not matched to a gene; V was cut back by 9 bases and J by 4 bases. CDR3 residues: CASRRDRSPLLATGELFF. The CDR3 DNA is TGTGCCAGTCGCCGGGACAGAAGTCCTTTACTGGCCACCGGGGAGCTGTTTTTT. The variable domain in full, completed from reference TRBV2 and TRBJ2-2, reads EPEVTQTPSHQVTQMGQEVILRCVPISNHLYFYWYRQILGQKVEFLVSFYNNEISEKSEIFDDQFSVERPDGSNFTLKIRSTKLEDSAMYFCASRRDRSPLLATGELFFGEGSRLTVL.

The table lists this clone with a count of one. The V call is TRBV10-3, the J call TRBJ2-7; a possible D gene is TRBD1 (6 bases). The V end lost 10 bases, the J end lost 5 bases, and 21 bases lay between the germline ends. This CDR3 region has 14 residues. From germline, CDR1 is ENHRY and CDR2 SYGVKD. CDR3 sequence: CATTSRGLFNEQYF. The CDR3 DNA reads TGTGCCACCACCAGCAGGGGCCTTTTTAACGAGCAGTACTTC.

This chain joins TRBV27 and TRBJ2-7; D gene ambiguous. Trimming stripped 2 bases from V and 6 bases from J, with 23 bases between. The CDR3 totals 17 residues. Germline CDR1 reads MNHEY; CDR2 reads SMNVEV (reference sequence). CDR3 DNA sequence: TGTGCCAGCAGTTTAATCACCTTAGACACCCGTTTGGGCGAGCAGTACTTC. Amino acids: CASSLITLDTRLGEQYF.

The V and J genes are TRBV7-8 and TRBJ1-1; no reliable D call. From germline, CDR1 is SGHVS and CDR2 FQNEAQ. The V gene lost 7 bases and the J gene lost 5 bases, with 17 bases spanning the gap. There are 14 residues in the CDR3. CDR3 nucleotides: TGTGCCAGCAAATACAACCTTCGGCGGACTGAAGCTTTCTTT. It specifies CASKYNLRRTEAFF.

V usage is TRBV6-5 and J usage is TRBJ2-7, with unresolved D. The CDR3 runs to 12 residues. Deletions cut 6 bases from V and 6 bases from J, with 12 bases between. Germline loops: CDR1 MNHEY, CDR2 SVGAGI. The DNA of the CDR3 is TGTGCCAGCAGCAACCCCAGTACCGAGCAGTACTTC. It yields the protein CASSNPSTEQYF.

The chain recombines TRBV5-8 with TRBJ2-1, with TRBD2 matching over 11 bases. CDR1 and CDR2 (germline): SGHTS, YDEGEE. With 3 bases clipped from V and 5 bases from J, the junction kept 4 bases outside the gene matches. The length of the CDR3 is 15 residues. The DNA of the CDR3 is TGTGCCAGCAGCTGGGGACTAGCGGCGAACAATGAGCAGTTCTTC. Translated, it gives CASSWGLAANNEQFF.

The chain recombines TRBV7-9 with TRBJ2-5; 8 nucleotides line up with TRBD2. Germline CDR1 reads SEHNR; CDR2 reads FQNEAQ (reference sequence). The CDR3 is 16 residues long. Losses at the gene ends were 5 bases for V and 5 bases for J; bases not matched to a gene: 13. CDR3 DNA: TGTGCCAGCAGCGTCCAAAGTAGCGGGACTTCGGAGACCCAGTACTTC. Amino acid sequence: CASSVQSSGTSETQYF.

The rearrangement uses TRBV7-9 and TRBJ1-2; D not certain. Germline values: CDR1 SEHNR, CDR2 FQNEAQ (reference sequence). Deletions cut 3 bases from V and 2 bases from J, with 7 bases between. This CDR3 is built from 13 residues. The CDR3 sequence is CASSFGANYGYTF. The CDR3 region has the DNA TGTGCCAGCAGCTTTGGTGCGAACTATGGCTACACCTTC.

The CDR3 DNA follows: TGTGCCAGCAGTGTAACTTCATTAACCACTGAAGCTTTCTTT. Its protein product is CASSVTSLTTEAFF. The chain recombines TRBV6-5 with TRBJ1-1; D uncertain. V dropped 5 bases and J dropped 4 bases, with 14 bases sitting between them. Germline assignment: CDR1 MNHEY and CDR2 SVGAGI. The CDR3 has 14 amino acids.

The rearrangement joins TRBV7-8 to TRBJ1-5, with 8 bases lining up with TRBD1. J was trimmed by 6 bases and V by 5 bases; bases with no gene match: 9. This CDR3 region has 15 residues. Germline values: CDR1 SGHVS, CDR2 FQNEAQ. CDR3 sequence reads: CASSTDPGGSQPQHF. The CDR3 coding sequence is TGTGCCAGCAGCACCGACCCAGGGGGCTCTCAGCCCCAGCATTTT.

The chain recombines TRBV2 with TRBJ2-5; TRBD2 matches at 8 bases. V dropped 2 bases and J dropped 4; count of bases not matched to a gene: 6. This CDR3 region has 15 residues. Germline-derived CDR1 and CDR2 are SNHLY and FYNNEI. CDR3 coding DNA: TGTGCCAGCAGTGAAAGCCCGGGGGGGGGAGAGACCCAGTACTTC. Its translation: CASSESPGGGETQYF.

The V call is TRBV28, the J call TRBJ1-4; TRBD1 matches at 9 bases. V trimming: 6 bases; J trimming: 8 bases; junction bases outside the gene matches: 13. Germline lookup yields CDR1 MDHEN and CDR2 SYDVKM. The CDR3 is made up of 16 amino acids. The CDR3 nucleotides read TGTGCCAGCAGCGGAACCACAGGGGGCGCGTGGGAAAAACTGTTTTTT. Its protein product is CASSGTTGGAWEKLFF.

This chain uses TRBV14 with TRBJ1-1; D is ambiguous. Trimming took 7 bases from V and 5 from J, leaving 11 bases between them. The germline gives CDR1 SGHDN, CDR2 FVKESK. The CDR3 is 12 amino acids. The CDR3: CASNLRGTEAFF. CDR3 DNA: TGTGCCAGCAACCTGCGGGGTACTGAAGCTTTCTTT.

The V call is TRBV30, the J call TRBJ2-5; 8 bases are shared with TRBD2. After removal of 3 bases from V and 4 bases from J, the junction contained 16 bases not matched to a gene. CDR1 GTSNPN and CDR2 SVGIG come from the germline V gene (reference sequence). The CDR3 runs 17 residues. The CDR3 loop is CAWSRWSRGAGGETQYF. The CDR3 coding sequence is TGTGCCTGGAGCCGCTGGTCCCGGGGGGCGGGAGGAGAGACCCAGTACTTC.

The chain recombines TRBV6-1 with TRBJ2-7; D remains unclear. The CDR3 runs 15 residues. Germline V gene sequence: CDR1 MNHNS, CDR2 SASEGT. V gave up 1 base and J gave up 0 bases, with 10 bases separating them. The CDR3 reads CASSEDVAHSYEQYF. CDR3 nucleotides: TGTGCCAGCAGTGAAGATGTAGCCCACTCCTACGAGCAGTACTTC.

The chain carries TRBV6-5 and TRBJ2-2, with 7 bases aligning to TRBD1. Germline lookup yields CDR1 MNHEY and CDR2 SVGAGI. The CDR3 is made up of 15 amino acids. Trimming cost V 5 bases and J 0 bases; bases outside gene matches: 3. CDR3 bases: TGTGCCAGCAGTCGACAGGGCGCGAACACCGGGGAGCTGTTTTTT. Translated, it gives CASSRQGANTGELFF.

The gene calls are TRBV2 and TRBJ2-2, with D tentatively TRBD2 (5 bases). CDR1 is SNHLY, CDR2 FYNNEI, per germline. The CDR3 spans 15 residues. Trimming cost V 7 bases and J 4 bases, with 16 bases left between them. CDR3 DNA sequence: TGTGCCAGCACGAACGAGGGTCTGGTCACCGGGGAGCTGTTTTTT. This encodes CASTNEGLVTGELFF.

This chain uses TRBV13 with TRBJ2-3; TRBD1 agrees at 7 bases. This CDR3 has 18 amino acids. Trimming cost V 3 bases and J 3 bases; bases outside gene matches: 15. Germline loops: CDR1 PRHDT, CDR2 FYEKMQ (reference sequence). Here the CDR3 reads CASSLGQLTPDGTDTQYF. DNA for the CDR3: TGTGCCAGCAGCTTGGGACAGCTTACTCCGGACGGGACAGATACGCAGTATTTT.

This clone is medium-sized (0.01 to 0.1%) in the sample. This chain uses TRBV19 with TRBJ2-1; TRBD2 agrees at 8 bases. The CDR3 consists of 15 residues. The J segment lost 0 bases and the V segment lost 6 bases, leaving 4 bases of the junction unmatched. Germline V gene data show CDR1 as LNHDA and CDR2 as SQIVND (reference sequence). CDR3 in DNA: TGTGCCAGTAGAGTTACTAGCGGCTCCTACAATGAGCAGTTCTTC. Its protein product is CASRVTSGSYNEQFF.

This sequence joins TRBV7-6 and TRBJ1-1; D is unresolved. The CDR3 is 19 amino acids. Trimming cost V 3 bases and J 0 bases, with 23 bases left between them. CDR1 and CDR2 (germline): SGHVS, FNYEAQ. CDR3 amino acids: CASSFHLRDFQRMNTEAFF. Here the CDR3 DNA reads TGTGCCAGCAGCTTTCATCTCCGTGATTTTCAGCGGATGAACACTGAAGCTTTCTTT. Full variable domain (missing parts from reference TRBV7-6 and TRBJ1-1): GAGVSQSPRYKVTKRGQDVALRCDPISGHVSLYWYRQALGQGPEFLTYFNYEAQQDKSGLPNDRFSAERPEGSISTLTIQRTEQRDSAMYRCASSFHLRDFQRMNTEAFFGQGTRLTVV.

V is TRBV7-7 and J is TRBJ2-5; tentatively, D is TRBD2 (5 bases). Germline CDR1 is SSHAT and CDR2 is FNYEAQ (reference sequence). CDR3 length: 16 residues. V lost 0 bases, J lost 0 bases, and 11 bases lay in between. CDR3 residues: CASSLANEGNQETQYF. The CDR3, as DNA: TGTGCCAGCAGCTTAGCGAATGAGGGAAACCAAGAGACCCAGTACTTC.